This TCR beta chain was identified in a study of T-cell reconstitution after alpha-beta-depleted transplantation in children. Study-wide results and limits: Several hundred rapidly expanded clones from non-depleted graft cells reportedly supplied alpha-beta T cells about two months post-transplant. From surviving recipient T cells and thymic progenitors came the high day-60 TCRbeta diversity observed in some patients.

To note about this clonotype: Its antigen is not identified. A much larger clone lies one base from this, so it may be a read error.

The CDR3 is 11 residues long. The V end was cut by 5 bases, the J end by 0 bases, with 2 bases between. The germline V gene has CDR1 SQVTM and CDR2 ANQGSEA. Unique molecular identifiers were used to barcode this TCRbeta library. TCRdb ran MiXCR on the PCR reads and lists one entry per CDR3 protein. The repertoire holds roughly 670,000 distinct CDR3 sequences, over 10% seen once, with roughly 0.77% in the top ten. This receptor was obtained from a girl between 2 and 10 years old with congenital amegakaryocytic thrombocytopenia, due to receive a stem cell transplant. The sequencing here drew on PBMCs, taken before TCRalphabeta/CD19-depleted stem cell transplant. The chain links TRBV29-1 to TRBJ1-3; D is unclear. In nucleotides, the CDR3 is TGCAGCGTTACCTCTGGAAACACCATATATTTT. This gives the protein CSVTSGNTIYF.